The sample holds a few counts of the clone carrying this TCR beta chain. These data come from a study of spatial heterogeneity in lung cancer. Germline V gene lookup returns CDR1 SSHAT and CDR2 FNYEAQ (reference sequence). The junction had 8 bases not matched to a gene; V was cut back by 5 bases and J by 6 bases. The CDR3 contains 14 residues. MiXCR, run by TCRdb on the 5' RACE reads, gives a single entry per CDR3 protein. The table shows 60,000 to 65,000 distinct CDR3 sequences, with about 8% occurring only once. Time point reported: sample taken at primary tumor resection. Unsorted tumor, nontumor lung tissue or cryopreserved PBMC supplied the whole RNA.

This sequence joins TRBV7-7 and TRBJ2-7; TRBD1 matches at 9 bases. The material sequenced was PBMCs, taken at surgery. This receptor was taken from a female donor with early-stage non-small cell lung cancer. CDR3 DNA: TGTGCCAGCAGCCCCGTCGGGACAGGGCTCGAGCAGTACTTC. Translated, it gives CASSPVGTGLEQYF.